The T cell receptor (beta chain) described here comes from a study of T cells in Graves' hyperthyroidism and ophthalmopathy. General study results and limits: Ophthalmopathy cases were set apart from stable hyperthyroidism by a 13 V-J model.

Turning to this clonotype: Antigen: not known.

This CDR3 has 18 amino acids. Germline lookup yields CDR1 LNHDA and CDR2 SQIVND (reference sequence). Trimming removed 8 bases from V and 5 bases from J, with 31 bases in between. RNA transcripts served as the template for amplifying TCR beta CDR3 regions. First-round RT-PCR targeting the TCR CDR3 was performed with the HTBI primer set. TCRdb analysed the multiplex PCR reads with MiXCR anew, one entry per CDR3 protein. The sample holds roughly 420,000 distinct CDR3 sequences; roughly an eighth are singletons and the top ten take about 5%. Absence of ophthalmopathy progression within 18 months defined stable Graves' hyperthyroidism. Orbital computed tomography and thyroid ultrasound, together with serum TRAb and thyroxine and clinical symptoms, were used for diagnoses.

The clonotype was recovered from a young woman with Graves' hyperthyroidism. The V and J genes are TRBV19 and TRBJ2-7; D gene uncertain. What was sequenced was blood. The CDR3 nucleotides are TGTGCCAGTTTTCCCCCTAAGGCCGGGCCCAACCTGATCGACGAGCAGTACTTC. Translating gives CASFPPKAGPNLIDEQYF.